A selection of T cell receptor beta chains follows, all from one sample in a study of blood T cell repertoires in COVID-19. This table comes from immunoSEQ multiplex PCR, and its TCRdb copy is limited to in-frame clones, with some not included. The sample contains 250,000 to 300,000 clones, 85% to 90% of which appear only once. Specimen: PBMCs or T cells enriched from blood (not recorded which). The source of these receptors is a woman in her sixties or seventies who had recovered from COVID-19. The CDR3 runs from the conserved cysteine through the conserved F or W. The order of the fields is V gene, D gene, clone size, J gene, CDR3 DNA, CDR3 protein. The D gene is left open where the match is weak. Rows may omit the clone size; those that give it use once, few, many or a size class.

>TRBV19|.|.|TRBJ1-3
TGTGCCAGTAGTCCATATTCCGAGGTCACCATATATTTT
CASSPYSEVTIYF
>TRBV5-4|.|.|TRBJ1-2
TGTGCCAGCAGCTCCGGAACACCCGGACGGGAGCACTATGGCTACACCTTC
CASSSGTPGREHYGYTF
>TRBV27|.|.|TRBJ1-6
TGTGCCAGCAGTTTAAGGGGATCGGAGTATTCACCCCTCCACTTT
CASSLRGSEYSPLHF
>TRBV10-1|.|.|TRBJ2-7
TGCGCCAGCAGTGAGAGCCAGGGGAAGGATCGCTACGAGCAGTACTTC
CASSESQGKDRYEQYF
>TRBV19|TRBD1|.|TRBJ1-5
TGTGCCAGTAGTAGGGACAGACTTTATCAGCCCCAGCATTTT
CASSRDRLYQPQHF
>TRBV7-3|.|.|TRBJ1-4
TGTGCCAGCAGCCTACGGAACGGGGAAAAACTGTTTTTT
CASSLRNGEKLFF
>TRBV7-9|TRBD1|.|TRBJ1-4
TGTGCCAGCAGCTCCGGCTACTCGGGACAGGGGGGCGCGGAAAAACTGTTTTTT
CASSSGYSGQGGAEKLFF
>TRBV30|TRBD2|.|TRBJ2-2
TGTGCCTGGAGTGTAGTACTAGCGGGAGGGATCGGGGAGCTGTTTTTT
CAWSVVLAGGIGELFF
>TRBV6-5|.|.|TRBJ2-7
TGTGCCAGCTCTCTAATCAAGGGGGAGCAGTACTTC
CASSLIKGEQYF
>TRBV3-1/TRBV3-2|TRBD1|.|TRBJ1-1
TGTGCCAGCAGCCAAGGACAGGGGGGTTTCGCAGCTTTCTTT
CASSQGQGGFAAFF
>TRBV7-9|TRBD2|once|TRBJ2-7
TGTGCCAGCAGCCCGACTAGCGGGAGCGTCTCCTACGAGCAGTACTTC
CASSPTSGSVSYEQYF
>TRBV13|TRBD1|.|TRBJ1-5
TGTGCCAGCAGGAGGGACAGGGGGTGGCAGCCCCAGCATTTT
CASRRDRGWQPQHF
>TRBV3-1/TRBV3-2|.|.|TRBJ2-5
TGTGCCAGCAGCCTCAGAGGGGGAGCAGGGGAGACCCAGTACTTC
CASSLRGGAGETQYF
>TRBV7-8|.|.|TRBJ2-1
TGTGCCAGCAGCTTAGTAACGGGAGTCTACAATGAGCAGTTCTTC
CASSLVTGVYNEQFF
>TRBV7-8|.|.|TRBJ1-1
TGTGCCAGCTCAGGACCCCGGGGCACTGAAGCTTTCTTT
CASSGPRGTEAFF
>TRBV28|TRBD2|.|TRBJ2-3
TGTGCCAGCTGCGGGGGGGCCGTGGGCACAGATACGCAGTATTTT
CASCGGAVGTDTQYF
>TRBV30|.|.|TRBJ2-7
TGTGCCTGGAGTGTACTGGGAGCGGCGCGGCAGTACTTC
CAWSVLGAARQYF
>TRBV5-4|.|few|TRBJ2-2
TGTGCCAGCAGCCCGGGACAGAACACCGGGGAGCTGTTTTTT
CASSPGQNTGELFF
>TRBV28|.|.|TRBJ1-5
TGTGCCAGCAGCCCCCTGGGAGGGGGGGGAGGACAGCCCCAGCATTTT
CASSPLGGGGGQPQHF
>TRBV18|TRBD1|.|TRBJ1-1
TGTGCCAGCTCACGGCTCGAGACAGGGATGAACACTGAAGCTTTCTTT
CASSRLETGMNTEAFF
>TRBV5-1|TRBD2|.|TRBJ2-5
TGCGCCAGCAGCTTGTTGGCTAGCGGGGAGGAGACCCAGTACTTC
CASSLLASGEETQYF
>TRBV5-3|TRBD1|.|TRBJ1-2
TGTGCCAGAAGTTCCTACAGGGGTGCCTATGGCTACACCTTC
CARSSYRGAYGYTF
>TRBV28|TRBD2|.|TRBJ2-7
TGTGCCAGCAGTTATGTAGCGGGACATCTGTACGAGCAGTACTTC
CASSYVAGHLYEQYF
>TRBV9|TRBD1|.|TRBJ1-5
TGTGCCAGCAGCGCAGGGACAGGGGAGCCCCAGCATTTT
CASSAGTGEPQHF
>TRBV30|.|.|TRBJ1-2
TGTGCATGGGGAACTCTAGCTAACTATGGCTACACCTTC
CAWGTLANYGYTF
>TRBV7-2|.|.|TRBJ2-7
TGTGCCAGCAGTATATTAGGCGGAGCCTACGAGCAGTACTTC
CASSILGGAYEQYF
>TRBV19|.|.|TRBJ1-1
TGTGCCAGTAGTCTCCGAGCGGCCTACACTGAAGCTTTCTTT
CASSLRAAYTEAFF
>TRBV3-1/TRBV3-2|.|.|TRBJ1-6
TGTGCCAGCAGCCAAGTCGTCAGGGGAAATTCACCCCTCCACTTT
CASSQVVRGNSPLHF
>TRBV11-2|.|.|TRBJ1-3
TGTGCCAGCAGCTCACGGGCGGGCGTCTCTGGAAACACCATATATTTT
CASSSRAGVSGNTIYF
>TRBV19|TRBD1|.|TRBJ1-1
TGTGCCAGTAGTATATTGGCGACCGGGACAGGCACTGAAGCTTTCTTT
CASSILATGTGTEAFF
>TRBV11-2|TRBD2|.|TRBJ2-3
TGTGCCAGCAGCGCCCTAGCGGGAGGGAACACAGATACGCAGTATTTT
CASSALAGGNTDTQYF